This paragraph reports one T cell receptor beta chain. Its antigen is still unknown. The sample originates from a study of cytomegalovirus exposure and HLA in healthy donors. Study-level findings and limits: In a later analysis, at a false discovery rate of 0.05, 16,951 TCR beta sequences matched HLA alleles. The study labeled 164 TCR beta chains cytomegalovirus-associated.

PCR used 60 Vbeta primers and 13 Jbeta primers. Only in-frame clones appear in the TCRdb table, and some are missing; sequencing was by immunoSEQ multiplex PCR. The data contain some 89,000 clones, nearly 80% of them singletons. Germline loops: CDR1 SGHRS, CDR2 YFSETQ. Trimming removed 7 bases from V and 5 bases from J; junction bases left unmatched: 6. The CDR3 spans 13 residues. This TCR derives from a woman aged 40 to 55 in good health and CMV-seropositive. Sequencing input: PBMCs. The V call is TRBV5-1, the J call TRBJ2-1; 7 bases fit TRBD1. CDR3 in amino acids: CASRLDRHNEQFF. The CDR3 DNA is TGCGCCAGCCGTTTGGACAGGCACAATGAGCAGTTCTTC.